These 5 T cell receptor beta chains came from one sample sequenced in a study of T cells in women clearing cervical HPV infection. Measured with immunoSEQ multiplex PCR; TCRdb has only the in-frame clones, and not every one. Its clone listing holds 40,000 to 60,000 clones. The specimen sequenced was blood buffy coat. The receptors derive from a woman aged 18 to 75 with a cervical HPV16 infection that either progressed to CIN3+ or cleared (not recorded which).

Worth noting for this clone: The read gets to within 3 residues of the CDR3 end, and the germline J gene fills in the rest. V and J are TRBV5-6 and TRBJ1-4; D may be TRBD1 (5 bases). The CDR3 runs to 15 residues. Per germline, CDR1 SGHDT and CDR2 YYEEEE. CDR3 DNA, as far as it was read: TGTGCCAGCAGCGCCGGTTCATCTGGGGCCAACGTA. Translated: CASSAGSSGANV. The complete CDR3 protein is CASSAGSSGANVLFF.

In the case of this clone: One junction end disagrees with the germline gene, perhaps due to a read error. The read terminates 3 residues before the CDR3 end, so the remaining end is supplied by the germline J gene. The genes are TRBV5-6 and TRBJ2-7, with D hard to call. The CDR3 contains 14 residues. From germline, CDR1 is SGHDT and CDR2 YYEEEE. The sequenced CDR3 bases are TGTGCCAGCGGCTTCTCCCTCTTAACCTACGAG. This encodes CASGFSLLTYE. The full CDR3 protein reads CASGFSLLTYEQYF.

Remarks on this clone: The CDR3 extends 3 residues past the end of the read, so its final part is completed from the germline J gene. The rearrangement links TRBV5-1 to TRBJ2-1; TRBD2 matches at 8 bases. The germline V gene encodes CDR1 SGHRS and CDR2 YFSETQ. V was clipped by 3 bases and J by 8 bases; unmatched bases: 13. This CDR3 contains 16 residues. Partial CDR3 DNA: TGCGCCAGCAGCTCTCCCTCGGGGGGGCGCGCTGATGAG. It translates to CASSSPSGGRADE. The entire CDR3 sequence reads CASSSPSGGRADEQFF.

A remark on this clone: The read falls 3 residues short of the CDR3 end, and the missing part is taken from the germline J gene. This chain uses TRBV11-3 with TRBJ2-4, with 7 bases matching TRBD2. V was pared by 3 bases and J by 4 bases, with 3 bases of the junction left unmatched. Germline assignment: CDR1 SGHNT and CDR2 YENEEA. The length of the CDR3 is 14 residues. The CDR3 bases that were read are TGTGCCAGCAGCTTGACTAGCTCTAAAAACATT. It yields the protein CASSLTSSKNI. The full CDR3 reads CASSLTSSKNIQYF. Drawing the rest from reference TRBV11-3 and TRBJ2-4, the complete variable domain is EAGVVQSPRYKIIEKKQPVAFWCNPISGHNTLYWYLQNLGQGPELLIRYENEEAVDDSQLPKDRFSAERLKGVDSTLKIQPAELGDSAVYLCASSLTSSKNIQYFGAGTRLSVL.

Turning to this clone: One junction end disagrees with the germline gene, perhaps due to a read error. The CDR3 end falls 3 residues outside the read, so it is completed with the germline J gene. V usage is TRBV7-6 and J usage is TRBJ1-3; D might be TRBD1 (5 bases). Looked up from germline, CDR1 is SGHVS and CDR2 is FNYEAQ. The CDR3 totals 16 residues. The CDR3 region is CASSSIGGPPGNTIYF. The DNA read from the CDR3 is TGTGCCAGCAGCTCTATCGGGGGACCCCCTGGAAACACG.